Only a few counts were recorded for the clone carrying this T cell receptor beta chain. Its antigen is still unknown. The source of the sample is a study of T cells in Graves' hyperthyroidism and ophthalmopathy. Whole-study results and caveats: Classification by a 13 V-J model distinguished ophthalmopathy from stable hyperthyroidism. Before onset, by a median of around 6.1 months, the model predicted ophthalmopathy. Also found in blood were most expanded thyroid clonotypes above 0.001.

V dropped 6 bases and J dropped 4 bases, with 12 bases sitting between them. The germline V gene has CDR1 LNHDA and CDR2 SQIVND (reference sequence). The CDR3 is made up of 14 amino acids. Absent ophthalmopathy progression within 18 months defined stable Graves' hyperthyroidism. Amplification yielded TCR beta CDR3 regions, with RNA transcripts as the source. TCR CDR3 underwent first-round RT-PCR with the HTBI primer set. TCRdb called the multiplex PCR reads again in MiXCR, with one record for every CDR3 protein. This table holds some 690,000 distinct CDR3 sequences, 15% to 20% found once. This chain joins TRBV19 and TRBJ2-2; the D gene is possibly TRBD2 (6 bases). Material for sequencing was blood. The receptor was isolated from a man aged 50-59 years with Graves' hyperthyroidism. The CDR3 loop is CASSPLARTGELFF. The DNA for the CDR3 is TGTGCCAGTAGCCCTCTAGCGCGCACCGGGGAGCTGTTTTTT. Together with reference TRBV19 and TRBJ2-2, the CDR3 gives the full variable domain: DGGITQSPKYLFRKEGQNVTLSCEQNLNHDAMYWYRQDPGQGLRLIYYSQIVNDFQKGDIAEGYSVSREKKESFPLTVTSAQKNPTAFYLCASSPLARTGELFFGEGSRLTVL.